This record concerns one T cell receptor beta chain sequence. The sample comes from a study of blood T cell repertoires in COVID-19. About the study: COVID-19 samples, acute and convalescent, were from the United States, Italy and Spain.

Authors' processing steps: Amplifying reference gene primers gave estimates of nucleated cell counts. The table came from immunoSEQ multiplex PCR; TCRdb's copy has only in-frame clones and leaves some out. That table is the source of V, J and clone size, and D and trimming were worked out from the DNA. The sample lists 100,000 or so clones, around nine tenths occurring once. V lost 9 bases, J lost 2 bases, and 10 bases lay in between. The germline gives CDR1 LNHDA, CDR2 SQIVND (reference sequence). This CDR3 is 13 amino acids long. Sequencing was done on a sample of peripheral blood. The chain joins TRBV19 to TRBJ2-2; tentatively, D is TRBD1 (6 bases). The clonotype was recovered from a woman aged 45 to 65 in a cohort sampled during active COVID-19. CDR3 residues: CASLRGNTGELFF. CDR3 sequence (DNA): TGTGCCAGCCTCAGGGGAAACACCGGGGAGCTGTTTTTT.